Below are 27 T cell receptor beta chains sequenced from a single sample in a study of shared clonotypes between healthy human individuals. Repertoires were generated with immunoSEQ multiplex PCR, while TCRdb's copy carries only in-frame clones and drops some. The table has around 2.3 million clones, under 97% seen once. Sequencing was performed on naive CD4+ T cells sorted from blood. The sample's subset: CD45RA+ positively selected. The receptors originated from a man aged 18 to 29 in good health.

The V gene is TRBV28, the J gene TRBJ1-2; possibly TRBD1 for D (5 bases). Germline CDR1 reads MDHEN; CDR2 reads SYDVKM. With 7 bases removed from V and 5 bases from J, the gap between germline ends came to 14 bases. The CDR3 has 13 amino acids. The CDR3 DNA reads TGTGCCAGCACGGGGACGGGGGGGTATGGCTACACCTTC. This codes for CASTGTGGYGYTF.

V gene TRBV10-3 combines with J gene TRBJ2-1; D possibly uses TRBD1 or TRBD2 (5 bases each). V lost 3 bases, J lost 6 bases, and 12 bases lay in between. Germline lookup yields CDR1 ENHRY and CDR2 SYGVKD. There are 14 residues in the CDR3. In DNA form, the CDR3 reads TGTGCCATCAGTGACGGGACCGCGGTCAATGAGCAGTTCTTC. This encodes CAISDGTAVNEQFF.

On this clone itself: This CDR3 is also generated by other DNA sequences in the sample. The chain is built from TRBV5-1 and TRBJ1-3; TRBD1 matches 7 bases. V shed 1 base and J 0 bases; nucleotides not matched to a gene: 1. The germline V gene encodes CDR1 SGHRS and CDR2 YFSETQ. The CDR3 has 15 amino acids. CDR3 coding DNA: TGCGCCAGCAGCTTGTCAGGGGGCTCTGGAAACACCATATATTTT. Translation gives CASSLSGGSGNTIYF.

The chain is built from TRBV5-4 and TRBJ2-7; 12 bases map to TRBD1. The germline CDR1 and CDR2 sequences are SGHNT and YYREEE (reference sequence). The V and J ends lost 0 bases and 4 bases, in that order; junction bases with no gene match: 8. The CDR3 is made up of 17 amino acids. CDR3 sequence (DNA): TGTGCCAGCAGCTTGGACACCCCGGGACAGGGGGCTTACGAGCAGTACTTC. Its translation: CASSLDTPGQGAYEQYF.

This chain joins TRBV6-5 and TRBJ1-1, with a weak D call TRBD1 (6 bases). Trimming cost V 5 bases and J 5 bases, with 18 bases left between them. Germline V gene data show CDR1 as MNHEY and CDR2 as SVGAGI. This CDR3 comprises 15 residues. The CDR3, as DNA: TGTGCCAGCAGTCCAGGATCGTTAGACAGGACTGAAGCTTTCTTT. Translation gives CASSPGSLDRTEAFF.

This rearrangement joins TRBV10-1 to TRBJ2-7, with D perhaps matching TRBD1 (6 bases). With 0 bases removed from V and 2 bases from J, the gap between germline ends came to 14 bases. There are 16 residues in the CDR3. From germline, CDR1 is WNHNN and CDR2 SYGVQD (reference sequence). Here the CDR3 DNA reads TGCGCCAGCAGTGAGTCCAGGGGACGGGATACCTACGAGCAGTACTTC. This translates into CASSESRGRDTYEQYF.

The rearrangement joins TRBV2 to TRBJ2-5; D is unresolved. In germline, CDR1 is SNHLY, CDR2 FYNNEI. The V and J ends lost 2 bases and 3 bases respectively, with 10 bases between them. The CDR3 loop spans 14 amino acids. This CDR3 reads CASSESGEKETQYF. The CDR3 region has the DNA TGTGCCAGCAGTGAATCTGGGGAAAAAGAGACCCAGTACTTC.

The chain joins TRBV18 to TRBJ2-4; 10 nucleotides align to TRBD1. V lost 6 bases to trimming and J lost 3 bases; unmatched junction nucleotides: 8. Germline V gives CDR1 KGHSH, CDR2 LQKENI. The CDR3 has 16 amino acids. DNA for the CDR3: TGTGCCAGCTCCCCGGGACAGGGGTTAGGCAAAAACATTCAGTACTTC. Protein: CASSPGQGLGKNIQYF.

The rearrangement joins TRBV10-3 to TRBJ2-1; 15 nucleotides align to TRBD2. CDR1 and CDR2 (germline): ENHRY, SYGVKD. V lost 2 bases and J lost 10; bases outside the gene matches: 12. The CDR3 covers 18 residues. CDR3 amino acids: CAISEPPPGTSGRLEQFF. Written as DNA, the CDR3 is TGTGCCATCAGTGAGCCCCCTCCCGGGACTAGCGGGAGGTTAGAGCAGTTCTTC.

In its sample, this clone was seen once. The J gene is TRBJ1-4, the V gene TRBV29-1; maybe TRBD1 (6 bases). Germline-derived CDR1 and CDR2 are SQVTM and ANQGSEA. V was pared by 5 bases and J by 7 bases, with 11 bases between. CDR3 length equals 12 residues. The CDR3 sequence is CSVSGQSEKLFF. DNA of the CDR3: TGCAGCGTTTCCGGACAGAGTGAAAAACTGTTTTTT.

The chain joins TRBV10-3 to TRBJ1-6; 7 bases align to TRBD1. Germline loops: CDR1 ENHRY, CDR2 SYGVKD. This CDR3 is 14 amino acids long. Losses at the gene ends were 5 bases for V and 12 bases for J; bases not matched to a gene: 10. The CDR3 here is CAISWDGQEGPLHF. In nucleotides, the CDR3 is TGTGCCATCAGTTGGGACGGACAGGAAGGACCCCTCCACTTT.

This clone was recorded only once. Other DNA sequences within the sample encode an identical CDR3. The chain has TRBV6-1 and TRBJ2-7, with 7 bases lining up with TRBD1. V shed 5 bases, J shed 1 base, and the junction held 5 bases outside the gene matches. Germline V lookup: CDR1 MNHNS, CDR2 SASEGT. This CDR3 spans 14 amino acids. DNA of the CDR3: TGTGCCAGCAGTAGCGACAGGGTTTCCTACGAGCAGTACTTC. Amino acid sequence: CASSSDRVSYEQYF.

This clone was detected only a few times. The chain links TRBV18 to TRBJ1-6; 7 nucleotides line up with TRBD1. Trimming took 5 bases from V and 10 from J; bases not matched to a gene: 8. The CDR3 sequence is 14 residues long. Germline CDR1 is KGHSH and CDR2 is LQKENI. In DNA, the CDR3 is TGTGCCAGCTCAAACGACAGGGTAGGATCACCCCTCCACTTT. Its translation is CASSNDRVGSPLHF.

The CDR3, as DNA: TGCGCCAGCAGCTTGGAAGCTGCGGCCTTCCGGAACTCCTACAATGAGCAGTTCTTC. This gives the protein CASSLEAAAFRNSYNEQFF. This chain joins TRBV5-1 and TRBJ2-1; D not certain. The V end was cut by 0 bases, the J end by 0 bases, with 19 bases between. Germline V gene sequence: CDR1 SGHRS, CDR2 YFSETQ. The CDR3 runs to 19 residues. The full variable domain, completed using reference TRBV5-1 and TRBJ2-1, is KAGVTQTPRYLIKTRGQQVTLSCSPISGHRSVSWYQQTPGQGLQFLFEYFSETQRNKGNFPGRFSGRQFSNSRSEMNVSTLELGDSALYLCASSLEAAAFRNSYNEQFFGPGTRLTVL.

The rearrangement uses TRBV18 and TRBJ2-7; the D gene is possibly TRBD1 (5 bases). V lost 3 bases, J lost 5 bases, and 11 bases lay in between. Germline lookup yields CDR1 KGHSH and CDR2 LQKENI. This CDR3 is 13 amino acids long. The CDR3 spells CASSPLGQDEQYF. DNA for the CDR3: TGTGCCAGCTCACCCCTCGGACAAGACGAGCAGTACTTC.

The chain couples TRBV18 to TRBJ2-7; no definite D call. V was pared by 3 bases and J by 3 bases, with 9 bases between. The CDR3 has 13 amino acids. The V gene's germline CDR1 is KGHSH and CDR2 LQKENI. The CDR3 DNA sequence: TGTGCCAGCTCACCTAGGCAGTACTACGAGCAGTACTTC. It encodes CASSPRQYYEQYF.

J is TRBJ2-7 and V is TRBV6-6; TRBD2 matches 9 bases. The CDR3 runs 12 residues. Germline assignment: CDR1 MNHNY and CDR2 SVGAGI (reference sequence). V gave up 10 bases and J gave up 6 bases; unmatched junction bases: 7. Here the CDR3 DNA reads TGTGCCACCCTAGCTAGCGGGACCGAGCAGTACTTC. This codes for CATLASGTEQYF.

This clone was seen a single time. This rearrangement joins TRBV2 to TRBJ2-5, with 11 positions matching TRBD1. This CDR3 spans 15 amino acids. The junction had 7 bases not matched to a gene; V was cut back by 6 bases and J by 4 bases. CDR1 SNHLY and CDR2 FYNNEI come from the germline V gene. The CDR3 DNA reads TGTGCCAGCAGGATCCGGACAGGGGGCCGAGAGACCCAGTACTTC. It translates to CASRIRTGGRETQYF.

In nucleotides, the CDR3 is TGTGCCACCCGCATGTACAGGGGGACGGGCACTGAAGCTTTCTTT. It encodes CATRMYRGTGTEAFF. This chain joins TRBV27 and TRBJ1-1; 8 positions agree with TRBD1. The CDR3 sequence is 15 residues long. The germline CDR1 and CDR2 sequences are MNHEY and SMNVEV (reference sequence). Trimming took 10 bases from V and 4 from J; bases not matched to a gene: 14.

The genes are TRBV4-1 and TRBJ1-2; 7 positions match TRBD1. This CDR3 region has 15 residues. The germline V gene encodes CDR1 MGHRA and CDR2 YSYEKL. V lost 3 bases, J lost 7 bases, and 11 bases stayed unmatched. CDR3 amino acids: CASSHPNTQGGGYTF. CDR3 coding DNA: TGCGCCAGCAGCCACCCTAACACTCAGGGGGGTGGCTACACCTTC.

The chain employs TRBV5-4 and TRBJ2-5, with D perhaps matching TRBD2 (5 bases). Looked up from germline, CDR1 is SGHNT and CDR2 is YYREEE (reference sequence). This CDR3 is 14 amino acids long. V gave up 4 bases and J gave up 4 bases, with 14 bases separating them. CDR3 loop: CASSRWTRGETQYF. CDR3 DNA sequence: TGTGCCAGCAGCCGTTGGACCCGGGGAGAGACCCAGTACTTC.

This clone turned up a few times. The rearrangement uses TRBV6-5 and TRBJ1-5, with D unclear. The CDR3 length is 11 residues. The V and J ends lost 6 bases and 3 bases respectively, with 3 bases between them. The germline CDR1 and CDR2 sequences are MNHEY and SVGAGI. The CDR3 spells CASRFNQPQHF. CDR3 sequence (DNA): TGTGCCAGCAGGTTCAATCAGCCCCAGCATTTT.

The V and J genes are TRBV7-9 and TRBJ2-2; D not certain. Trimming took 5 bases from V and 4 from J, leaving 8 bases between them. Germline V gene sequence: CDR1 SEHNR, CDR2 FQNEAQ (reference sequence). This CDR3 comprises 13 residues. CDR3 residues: CASSLELTGELFF. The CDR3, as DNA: TGTGCCAGCAGCCTAGAACTCACCGGGGAGCTGTTTTTT.

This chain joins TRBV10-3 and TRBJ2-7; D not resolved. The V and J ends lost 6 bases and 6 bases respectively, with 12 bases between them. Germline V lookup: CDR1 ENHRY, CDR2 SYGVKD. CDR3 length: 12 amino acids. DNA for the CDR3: TGTGCCATCAGAGGCAACCCCTCCGAGCAGTACTTC. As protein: CAIRGNPSEQYF.

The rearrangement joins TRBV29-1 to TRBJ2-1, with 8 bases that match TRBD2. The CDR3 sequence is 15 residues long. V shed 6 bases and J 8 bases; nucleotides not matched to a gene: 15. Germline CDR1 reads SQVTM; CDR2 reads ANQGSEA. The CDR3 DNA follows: TGCAGCGTGAGAACTCGCGGGAGGAGCGACGATGAGCAGTTCTTC. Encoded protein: CSVRTRGRSDDEQFF.

The CDR3 loop is CASSVEGRPSSYNEQFF. For the CDR3, the DNA is TGTGCCAGCAGCGTAGAAGGCAGGCCGAGCTCCTACAATGAGCAGTTCTTC. The V and J genes are TRBV9 and TRBJ2-1; D unresolved. Germline lookup yields CDR1 SGDLS and CDR2 YYNGEE. The length of the CDR3 is 17 residues. Trimming removed 0 bases at V and 0 bases at J, with 13 bases between.

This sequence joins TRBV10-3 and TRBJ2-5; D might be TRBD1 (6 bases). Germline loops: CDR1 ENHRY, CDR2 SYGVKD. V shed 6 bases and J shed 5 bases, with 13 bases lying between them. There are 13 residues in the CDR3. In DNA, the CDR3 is TGTGCCATCAGCAAACAGGGTTCCGAGACCCAGTACTTC. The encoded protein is CAISKQGSETQYF.